The next 14 T cell receptor beta chains were all read from a single sample in a study of vaccination and CD4 T cells after COVID-19. Scientists ran DNA taken from cultured CD4+ T cells through the Oncomine TCR Beta short-read assay for sequencing. TCRdb redid the calling of the PCR reads with MiXCR, one entry per CDR3 protein. The sample contains fewer than 11,000 distinct CDR3 sequences, over 30% of which appear only once. The treatment denotes: roughly nine-day PBMC culture with coronavirus spike peptide pools or control peptides (ViraFEST assay). These TCRs are of unknown antigen specificity. The sequencing here drew on CD4+ T cells from blood, cultured in vitro, taken after SARS-CoV-2 vaccination. These TCRs come from a human donor who had recovered from COVID-19.

The gene calls are TRBV7-3 and TRBJ2-1; possible D gene TRBD2, 6 bases. The germline V and J ends were trimmed by 2 bases and 0 bases, with 17 bases remaining between them. The CDR3 consists of 18 residues. Germline CDR1 reads SGHTA; CDR2 reads FQGTGA. The CDR3 spells CASSLAGWGPSSYNEQFF. The CDR3 DNA reads TGTGCCAGCAGCTTAGCGGGGTGGGGCCCGAGCTCCTACAATGAGCAGTTCTTC.

The chain joins TRBV7-9 to TRBJ1-2, with D possibly being TRBD1 (5 bases). The CDR3 consists of 16 residues. Looked up from germline, CDR1 is SEHNR and CDR2 is FQNEAQ (reference sequence). V was trimmed by 6 bases and J by 3 bases, leaving 20 bases between them. The CDR3: CASRSKASGNDYGYTF. The DNA of the CDR3 is TGTGCCAGCAGATCCAAAGCCTCAGGGAACGACTATGGCTACACCTTC. The variable domain in full, completed from reference TRBV7-9 and TRBJ1-2, reads DTGVSQNPRHKITKRGQNVTFRCDPISEHNRLYWYRQTLGQGPEFLTYFQNEAQLEKSRLLSDRFSAERPKGSFSTLEIQRTEQGDSAMYLCASRSKASGNDYGYTFGSGTRLTVV.

This clonotype was observed a handful of times. The chain joins TRBV7-3 to TRBJ2-7; D gene unclear. The CDR3 totals 13 residues. Trimming stripped 5 bases from V and 2 bases from J, with 10 bases between. Germline CDR1 SGHTA, CDR2 FQGTGA. CDR3 amino acids: CASSLDKAYEQYF. In DNA, the CDR3 is TGTGCCAGCAGCCTCGACAAAGCCTACGAGCAGTACTTC.

This clonotype counts as medium-sized. The V call is TRBV7-2, the J call TRBJ2-3; D perhaps matches TRBD2 (5 bases). With 1 base removed from V and 0 bases from J, the gap between germline ends came to 8 bases. The CDR3 extends over 15 amino acids. The V gene's germline CDR1 is SGHTA and CDR2 FQGNSA. CDR3 DNA sequence: TGTGCCAGCAGCTTAGAAGCGGTCAGCACAGATACGCAGTATTTT. Protein sequence: CASSLEAVSTDTQYF. The whole variable domain, remainder taken from reference TRBV7-2 and TRBJ2-3, is GAGVSQSPSNKVTEKGKDVELRCDPISGHTALYWYRQSLGQGLEFLIYFQGNSAPDKSGLPSDRFSAERTGGSVSTLTIQRTQQEDSAVYLCASSLEAVSTDTQYFGPGTRLTVL.

The rearrangement uses TRBV28 and TRBJ1-2; D unclear. The germline V gene encodes CDR1 MDHEN and CDR2 SYDVKM. This CDR3 comprises 14 residues. Trimming removed 4 bases from V and 4 bases from J, with 13 bases in between. The CDR3 loop is CASSYRLRGYGYTF. CDR3 nucleotides: TGTGCCAGCAGTTATCGTCTTAGAGGCTATGGCTACACCTTC.

The rearrangement uses TRBV30 and TRBJ2-3; D possibly matches TRBD1 or TRBD2 (5 bases each). CDR1 GTSNPN and CDR2 SVGIG come from the germline V gene (reference sequence). V was cut by 5 bases and J by 10 bases, with 19 bases left in between. The CDR3 has 13 residues. CDR3 DNA sequence: TGTGCCTGGTTGGACCCCCCGAGGGGAGCGCAGTATTTT. Residues: CAWLDPPRGAQYF.

In its sample, this clonotype was seen a few times. The genes are TRBV2 and TRBJ2-3; 12 bases align to TRBD1. Trimming took 6 bases from V and 1 from J; bases not matched to a gene: 2. The CDR3 runs 15 residues. Germline assignment: CDR1 SNHLY and CDR2 FYNNEI. CDR3 sequence: CASRGQGARTDTQYF. Written as DNA, the CDR3 is TGTGCCAGCAGGGGACAGGGGGCTCGCACAGATACGCAGTATTTT.

The chain carries TRBV19 and TRBJ1-1, with no clear D. The CDR3 length is 14 residues. The V end was cut by 0 bases, the J end by 1 base, with 6 bases between. Germline-derived CDR1 and CDR2 are LNHDA and SQIVND (reference sequence). CDR3 DNA sequence: TGTGCCAGTAGTATAGAGGTCAGGAACACTGAAGCTTTCTTT. This gives the protein CASSIEVRNTEAFF.

The V gene is TRBV6-5, the J gene TRBJ2-1, with D possibly being TRBD2 (6 bases). The V end lost 2 bases, the J end lost 7 bases, and 18 bases lay between the germline ends. Germline-derived CDR1 and CDR2 are MNHEY and SVGAGI. The CDR3 covers 16 residues. The CDR3 protein is CASSYTTGVTQNEQFF. CDR3 nucleotides: TGTGCCAGCAGTTACACGACGGGAGTAACCCAGAATGAGCAGTTCTTC.

The chain couples TRBV20-1 to TRBJ1-1; TRBD1 is a possible D gene (6 bases). Trimming stripped 6 bases from V and 14 bases from J, with 22 bases between. Per germline, CDR1 DFQATT and CDR2 SNEGSKA (reference sequence). There are 12 residues in the CDR3. For the CDR3, the DNA is TGCAGTGCCACCTTAACGGGGGCTCGGTCGTTCTTT. It specifies CSATLTGARSFF.

This chain connects TRBV14 to TRBJ2-7; D perhaps matches TRBD1 (7 bases). The CDR3 contains 15 residues. Trimming left V 5 bases short and J 3 bases short, with 17 bases between. Per the germline V gene, CDR1 is SGHDN and CDR2 is FVKESK. The CDR3 reads CASSDRGQGGYEQYF. CDR3 coding DNA: TGTGCCAGCAGCGACCGAGGGCAGGGGGGCTACGAGCAGTACTTC.

This clonotype qualifies as medium-sized. This rearrangement joins TRBV27 to TRBJ1-1, with D possibly being TRBD1 (6 bases). Germline V lookup: CDR1 MNHEY, CDR2 SMNVEV (reference sequence). V was shortened by 1 base and J by 0 bases, with 15 bases between the two germline ends. This CDR3 spans 17 amino acids. Written as DNA, the CDR3 is TGTGCCAGCAGTTTATATGAGGACAGCAGAATGAACACTGAAGCTTTCTTT. This sequence encodes CASSLYEDSRMNTEAFF.

This clonotype was found a few times. The chain is built from TRBV7-9 and TRBJ2-4, with 10 positions matching TRBD2. The CDR3 has 17 amino acids. Per germline, CDR1 SEHNR and CDR2 FQNEAQ (reference sequence). With 1 base clipped from V and 1 base from J, the junction kept 4 bases outside the gene matches. The CDR3 reads CASSLGSGRLAKNIQYF. CDR3 nucleotides: TGTGCCAGCAGCTTAGGTAGCGGGAGGTTGGCCAAAAACATTCAGTACTTC.

The J gene is TRBJ2-7, the V gene TRBV20-1, with TRBD2 matching 16 bases. CDR1 is DFQATT and CDR2 is SNEGSKA in the germline V gene (reference sequence). Trimming at V came to 5 bases and at J to 0 bases, leaving 4 bases not matched to a gene. The CDR3 has 16 amino acids. The CDR3 DNA sequence: TGCAGTGCTGCCGGGACTAGCGGGAGGGACTCCTACGAGCAGTACTTC. Protein sequence: CSAAGTSGRDSYEQYF.